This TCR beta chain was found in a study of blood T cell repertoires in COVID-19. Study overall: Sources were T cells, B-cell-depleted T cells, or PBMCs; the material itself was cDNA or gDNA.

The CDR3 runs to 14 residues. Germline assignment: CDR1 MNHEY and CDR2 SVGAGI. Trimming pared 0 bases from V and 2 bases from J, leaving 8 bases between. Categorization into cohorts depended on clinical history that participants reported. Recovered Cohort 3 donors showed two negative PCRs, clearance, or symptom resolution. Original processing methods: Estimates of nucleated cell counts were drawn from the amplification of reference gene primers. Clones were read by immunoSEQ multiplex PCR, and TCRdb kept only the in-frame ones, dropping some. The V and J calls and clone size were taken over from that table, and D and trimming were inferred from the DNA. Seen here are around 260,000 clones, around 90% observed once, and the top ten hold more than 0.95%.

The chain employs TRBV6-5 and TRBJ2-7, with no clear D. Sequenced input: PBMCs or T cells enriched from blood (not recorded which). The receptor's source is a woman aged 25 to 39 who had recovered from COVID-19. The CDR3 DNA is TGTGCCAGCAGTTACTCACACCTCCCCTACGAGCAGTACTTC. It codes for CASSYSHLPYEQYF.